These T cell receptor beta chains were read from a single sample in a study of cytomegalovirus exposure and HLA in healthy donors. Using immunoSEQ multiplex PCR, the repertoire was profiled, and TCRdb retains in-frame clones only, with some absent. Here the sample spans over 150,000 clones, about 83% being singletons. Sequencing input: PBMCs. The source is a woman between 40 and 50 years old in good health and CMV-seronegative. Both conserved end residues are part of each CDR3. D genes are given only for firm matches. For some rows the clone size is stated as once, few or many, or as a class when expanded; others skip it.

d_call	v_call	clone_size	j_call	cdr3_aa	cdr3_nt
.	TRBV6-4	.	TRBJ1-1	CASSDSDGGRAFF	TGTGCCAGCAGTGATTCCGACGGCGGGAGGGCTTTCTTT
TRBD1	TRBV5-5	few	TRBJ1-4	CASSSDRLGKEKLFF	TGTGCCAGCAGCTCGGACAGGCTGGGGAAGGAAAAACTGTTTTTT
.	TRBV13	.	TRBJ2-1	CARPPSGNEQFF	TGTGCCAGGCCGCCCAGCGGGAATGAGCAGTTCTTC
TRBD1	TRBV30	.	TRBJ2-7	CAWSGTGAHSYEQYF	TGTGCCTGGAGCGGGACAGGGGCCCACTCCTACGAGCAGTACTTC
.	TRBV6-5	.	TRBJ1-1	CASTQEGTNTEAFF	TGTGCCAGCACCCAAGAGGGAACCAACACTGAAGCTTTCTTT
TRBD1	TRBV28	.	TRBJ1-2	CASSFPGQVEAYTF	TGTGCCAGCAGTTTCCCCGGACAGGTAGAGGCCTACACCTTC
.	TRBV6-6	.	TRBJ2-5	CASSSRDQETQYF	TGTGCCAGCAGCTCCCGGGACCAAGAGACCCAGTACTTC
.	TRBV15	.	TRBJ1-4	CATSRTGSSNEKLFF	TGTGCCACCAGCAGAACAGGGTCATCTAATGAAAAACTGTTTTTT
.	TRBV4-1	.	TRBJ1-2	CASSQDGPTGYGYTF	TGCGCCAGCAGCCAAGACGGTCCGACGGGATATGGCTACACCTTC
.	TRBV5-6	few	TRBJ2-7	CASSLYSEQYF	TGTGCCAGCAGCTTGTATTCTGAGCAGTACTTC
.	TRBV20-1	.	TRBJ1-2	CSAASHYGYTF	TGCAGTGCGGCCTCTCACTATGGCTACACCTTC
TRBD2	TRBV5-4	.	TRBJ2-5	CASSSGLAEETQYF	TGTGCCAGCAGTTCCGGACTAGCGGAAGAGACCCAGTACTTC
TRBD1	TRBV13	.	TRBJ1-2	CASSLGTGSGYTF	TGTGCCAGCAGCTTGGGGACAGGGAGCGGCTACACCTTC
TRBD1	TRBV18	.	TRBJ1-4	CASSPGQGWEKLFF	TGTGCCAGCTCACCGGGACAGGGGTGGGAAAAACTGTTTTTT
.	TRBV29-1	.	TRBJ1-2	CSALGAGEYGYTF	TGCAGCGCCCTGGGGGCAGGGGAATATGGCTACACCTTC
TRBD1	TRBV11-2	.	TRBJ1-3	CASSFTQGSGNTIYF	TGTGCCAGCAGCTTCACACAGGGGAGCGGAAACACCATATATTTT
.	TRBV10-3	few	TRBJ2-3	CAISKDYTDTQYF	TGTGCCATCAGTAAAGACTACACAGATACGCAGTATTTT
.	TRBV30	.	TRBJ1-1	CAWSERRRNTEAFF	TGTGCCTGGAGCGAACGGAGGAGGAACACTGAAGCTTTCTTT
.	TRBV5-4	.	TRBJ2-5	CASSLNHGSGETQYF	TGTGCCAGCAGCTTAAACCACGGTTCGGGGGAGACCCAGTACTTC
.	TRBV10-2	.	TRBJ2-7	CASRDFGGSYEQYF	TGCGCCAGCAGGGACTTCGGTGGATCCTACGAGCAGTACTTC
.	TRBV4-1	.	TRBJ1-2	CASSQMASYGYTF	TGCGCCAGCAGCCAAATGGCCAGCTATGGCTACACCTTC
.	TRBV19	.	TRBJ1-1	CASSIHRTDTEAFF	TGTGCCAGTAGTATACACCGAACGGACACTGAAGCTTTCTTT
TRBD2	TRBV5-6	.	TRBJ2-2	CASSLSQRGVTTLTGELFF	TGTGCCAGCAGCTTGAGCCAGCGGGGGGTTACCACCCTTACCGGGGAGCTGTTTTTT
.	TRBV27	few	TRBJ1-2	CASSLSAGGASGYTF	TGTGCCAGCAGTTTATCAGCGGGGGGCGCATCTGGCTACACCTTC
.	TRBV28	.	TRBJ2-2	CASSWGQFTGELFF	TGTGCCAGCAGTTGGGGACAATTCACCGGGGAGCTGTTTTTT
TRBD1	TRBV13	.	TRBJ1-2	CASSIRQGASYGYTF	TGTGCCAGCAGCATCCGACAGGGGGCAAGCTATGGCTACACCTTC
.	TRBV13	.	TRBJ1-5	CASSFRDIKPQHF	TGTGCCAGCAGCTTTAGGGACATTAAGCCCCAGCATTTT
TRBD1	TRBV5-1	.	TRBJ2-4	CASSPNPTGANIQYF	TGCGCCAGCAGCCCCAACCCAACAGGGGCTAACATTCAGTACTTC
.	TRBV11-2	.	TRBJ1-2	CASSLDPRNYGYTF	TGTGCCAGCAGCTTAGACCCGCGGAACTATGGCTACACCTTC
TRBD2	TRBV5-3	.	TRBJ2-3	CARSRGLAGDRDTDTQYF	TGTGCCAGAAGCAGGGGACTAGCGGGAGATAGAGACACAGATACGCAGTATTTT
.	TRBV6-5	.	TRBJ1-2	CASSYESGGAASGYTF	TGTGCCAGCAGTTACGAGAGTGGGGGCGCGGCTAGTGGCTACACCTTC
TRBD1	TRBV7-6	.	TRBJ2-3	CASSLSTGSTDTQYF	TGTGCCAGCAGCTTATCGACAGGGAGCACAGATACGCAGTATTTT
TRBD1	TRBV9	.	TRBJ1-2	CASSVAQGTGWNYGYTF	TGTGCCAGCAGCGTAGCTCAAGGGACAGGGTGGAACTATGGCTACACCTTC
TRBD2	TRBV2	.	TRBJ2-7	CASSERLAGVGEQYF	TGTGCCAGCAGTGAGCGACTAGCGGGAGTGGGCGAGCAGTACTTC
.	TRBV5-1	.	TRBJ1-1	CASSIIQGGLNTEAFF	TGCGCCAGCAGCATAATACAGGGTGGCTTGAACACTGAAGCTTTCTTT
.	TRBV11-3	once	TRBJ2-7	CASSYGRVLSYEQYF	TGTGCCAGCAGCTATGGGCGGGTACTCTCCTACGAGCAGTACTTC
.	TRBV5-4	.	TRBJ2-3	CASSLVLPTDTQYF	TGTGCCAGCAGCTTGGTTCTACCCACAGATACGCAGTATTTT
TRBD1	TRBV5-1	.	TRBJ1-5	CASSIGTGLSPQHF	TGCGCCAGCAGCATCGGGACAGGGTTATCACCCCAGCATTTT
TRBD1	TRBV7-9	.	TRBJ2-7	CASSSRGLSSYEQYF	TGTGCCAGCAGTTCCAGGGGGCTAAGCTCCTACGAGCAGTACTTC
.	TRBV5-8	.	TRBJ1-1	CASSGNPAGPEAFF	TGTGCCAGCAGCGGCAATCCTGCGGGGCCTGAAGCTTTCTTT
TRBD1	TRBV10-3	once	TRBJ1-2	CAMRTGEVVGYTF	TGTGCCATGAGGACAGGGGAGGTGGTCGGCTACACCTTC
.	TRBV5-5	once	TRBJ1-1	CASSFSTNTEAFF	TGTGCCAGCAGCTTTAGTACGAACACTGAAGCTTTCTTT
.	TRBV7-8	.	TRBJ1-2	CASSPTTGGHYGYTF	TGTGCCAGCAGCCCCACCACGGGGGGGCACTATGGCTACACCTTC
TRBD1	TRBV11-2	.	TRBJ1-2	CASSTTGVYGYTF	TGTGCCAGCAGCACGACAGGGGTCTATGGCTACACCTTC
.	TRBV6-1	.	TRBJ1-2	CASSEEAGRSYGHTF	TGTGCCAGCAGTGAAGAGGCAGGGCGTAGCTATGGCCACACCTTC
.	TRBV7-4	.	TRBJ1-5	CASSLAGRVSQPQHF	TGTGCCAGCAGCTTAGCGGGGAGGGTCAGTCAGCCCCAGCATTTT
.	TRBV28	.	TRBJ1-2	CASSPQGYGYTF	TGTGCCAGCAGTCCCCAGGGGTATGGCTACACCTTC
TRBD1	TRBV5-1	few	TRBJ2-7	CASSLGQGAGYEQYF	TGCGCCAGCAGCTTAGGACAGGGGGCGGGTTACGAGCAGTACTTC
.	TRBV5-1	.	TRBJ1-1	CASSLGHQNTEAFF	TGCGCCAGCAGCTTGGGACACCAGAACACTGAAGCTTTCTTT
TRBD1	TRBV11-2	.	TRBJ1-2	CASSFGKGQGAGNYGYTF	TGTGCCAGCAGCTTCGGAAAGGGACAGGGGGCGGGAAACTATGGCTACACCTTC
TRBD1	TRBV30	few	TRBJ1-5	CAWSGLTGDQPQHF	TGTGCCTGGAGTGGCCTGACAGGGGATCAGCCCCAGCATTTT
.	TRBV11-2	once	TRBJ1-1	CASSLQMNTEAFF	TGTGCCAGCAGCTTACAAATGAACACTGAAGCTTTCTTT
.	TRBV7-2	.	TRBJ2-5	CASSPHVRGEETQYF	TGTGCCAGCAGCCCACACGTGCGGGGAGAAGAGACCCAGTACTTC
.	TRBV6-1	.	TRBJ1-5	CASRLSVTPQHF	TGTGCCAGCAGGCTAAGCGTCACCCCCCAGCATTTT
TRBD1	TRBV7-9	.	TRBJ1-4	CASSPGTGLLQKLFF	TGTGCCAGCAGTCCCGGGACAGGGCTGCTTCAAAAACTGTTTTTT
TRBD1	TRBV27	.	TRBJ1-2	CASGIRGLGNTF	TGTGCCAGCGGTATAAGGGGGCTGGGGAACACCTTC
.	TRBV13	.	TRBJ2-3	CASSLIRPRGQYF	TGTGCCAGCAGCTTAATTAGACCCCGAGGTCAGTATTTT
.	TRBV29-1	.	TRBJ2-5	CSVEGALGLKFQETQYF	TGCAGCGTTGAGGGTGCCTTAGGACTCAAGTTCCAAGAGACCCAGTACTTC
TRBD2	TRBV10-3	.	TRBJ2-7	CAISPREGSVEEQYF	TGTGCCATCAGCCCCCGGGAGGGGTCGGTGGAAGAGCAGTACTTC
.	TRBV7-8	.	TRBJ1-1	CASSLGWATEAFF	TGTGCCAGCAGCTTAGGCTGGGCCACTGAAGCTTTCTTT